The 25 T cell receptor beta chains in this list originate from one sample, sequenced in a study of blood T cell repertoires in COVID-19. Assay: immunoSEQ multiplex PCR; the TCRdb copy retains only in-frame clones and omits some. The top ten clones hold roughly 45% of a sample with roughly 72,000 clones, roughly 88% of them seen once. What was sequenced was peripheral blood. The source is a human donor in a cohort sampled during active COVID-19.

The V call is TRBV18, the J call TRBJ2-7; 8 nucleotides align to TRBD1. The CDR3 has 14 amino acids. The V segment lost 6 bases and the J segment 0 bases; nucleotides outside the gene matches: 4. Germline V gene lookup returns CDR1 KGHSH and CDR2 LQKENI. CDR3 sequence: CASSGTGGSYEQYF. In DNA form, the CDR3 reads TGTGCCAGCTCGGGGACAGGCGGCTCCTACGAGCAGTACTTC.

The chain is built from TRBV2 and TRBJ2-1; TRBD2 aligns across 9 bases. The CDR3 runs 14 residues. The junction had 3 bases not matched to a gene; V was cut back by 4 bases and J by 5 bases. Looked up from germline, CDR1 is SNHLY and CDR2 is FYNNEI. The chain's CDR3 is CASSVLAGHNEQFF. For the CDR3, the DNA is TGTGCCAGCAGTGTACTAGCGGGTCACAATGAGCAGTTCTTC.

The rearrangement joins TRBV24-1 to TRBJ2-2; weak D call: TRBD1 (8 bases). Trimming removed 4 bases from V and 4 bases from J, with 15 bases in between. This CDR3 region has 16 residues. The germline gives CDR1 KGHDR, CDR2 SFDVKD. The CDR3 spells CATSEATGGVTGELFF. The CDR3 DNA reads TGTGCCACCAGTGAGGCTACAGGGGGGGTCACCGGGGAGCTGTTTTTT.

This rearrangement joins TRBV6-4 to TRBJ2-1; 7 nucleotides line up with TRBD1. V shed 6 bases, J shed 3 bases, and the junction held 5 bases outside the gene matches. Per the germline V gene, CDR1 is MRHNA and CDR2 is SNTAGT. The CDR3 has 14 amino acids. The CDR3 region is CASRQGTVYNEQFF. For the CDR3, the DNA is TGTGCCAGCAGACAGGGGACCGTCTACAATGAGCAGTTCTTC.

The gene calls are TRBV5-1 and TRBJ2-3, with 10 bases matching TRBD1. The CDR3 has 15 residues. Trimming at V came to 0 bases and at J to 6 bases, leaving 4 bases not matched to a gene. Germline assignment: CDR1 SGHRS and CDR2 YFSETQ. Here the CDR3 DNA reads TGCGCCAGCAGCTTGGGACAGGGGGCACAGGATACGCAGTATTTT. As protein: CASSLGQGAQDTQYF.

This clone occurred once. The chain employs TRBV9 and TRBJ2-7, with a weak D call TRBD1 (5 bases). Germline V gene data show CDR1 as SGDLS and CDR2 as YYNGEE. CDR3 size: 15 residues. Between the trimmed V and J ends, which lost 4 bases and 3 bases, there was a span of 17 bases. The CDR3 DNA sequence: TGTGCCAGCAGCCCACAGGAGCGCCCAAACTACGAGCAGTACTTC. This gives the protein CASSPQERPNYEQYF.

Notes on this clone: Compared with germline, one end of the junction differs, possibly owing to a read error. The genes are TRBV2 and TRBJ2-1, with TRBD1 as a possible D gene (7 bases). The CDR3 totals 11 residues. Germline-derived CDR1 and CDR2 are SNHLY and FYNNEI. In DNA, the CDR3 is TGTGCCAGCAGTATCGGACAGGACTACATCTTC. The encoded protein is CASSIGQDYIF.

The chain is built from TRBV6-2 or TRBV6-3 and TRBJ2-5; 7 bases are a match to TRBD2. CDR1 and CDR2 (germline): MNHEY, SVGEGT. Trimming removed 0 bases from V and 5 bases from J; junction bases left unmatched: 12. CDR3 size: 17 residues. The CDR3 here is CASSYSSQGGIRETQYF. DNA of the CDR3: TGTGCCAGCAGTTACTCGTCCCAGGGAGGGATTCGGGAGACCCAGTACTTC.

This sequence joins TRBV6-2 or TRBV6-3 and TRBJ2-7; D gene uncertain. V lost 3 bases and J lost 2, with 11 bases in between. Per the germline V gene, CDR1 is MNHEY and CDR2 is SVGEGT. This CDR3 has 14 amino acids. CDR3 sequence (DNA): TGTGCCAGCAGTTATTCCCAGGTAACCTACGAGCAGTACTTC. Translation gives CASSYSQVTYEQYF.

The J gene is TRBJ1-3, the V gene TRBV10-3; the D gene is possibly TRBD1 (5 bases). The V gene lost 4 bases and the J gene lost 0 bases, with 22 bases spanning the gap. The CDR3 runs 19 residues. Germline V lookup: CDR1 ENHRY, CDR2 SYGVKD. CDR3 loop: CAISAWQGESAASGNTIYF. DNA of the CDR3: TGTGCCATCAGTGCTTGGCAGGGTGAATCCGCCGCCTCTGGAAACACCATATATTTT.

This chain joins TRBV12-5 and TRBJ2-5, with 9 bases that match TRBD1. CDR1 is LGHNT and CDR2 is FRNRAP in the germline V gene. With 1 base clipped from V and 1 base from J, the junction kept 1 base outside the gene matches. The CDR3 is 15 residues long. CDR3 in amino acids: CASGLGGQGQETQYF. As DNA, the CDR3 is TGTGCTAGTGGTTTGGGGGGACAGGGCCAAGAGACCCAGTACTTC. The full variable domain, completed using reference TRBV12-5 and TRBJ2-5, is DARVTQTPRHKVTEMGQEVTMRCQPILGHNTVFWYRQTMMQGLELLAYFRNRAPLDDSGMPKDRFSAEMPDATLATLKIQPSEPRDSAVYFCASGLGGQGQETQYFGPGTRLLVL.

The gene calls are TRBV7-9 and TRBJ1-4, with 7 bases fitting TRBD1. The CDR3 contains 17 residues. V was clipped by 4 bases and J by 0 bases; unmatched bases: 8. Germline values: CDR1 SEHNR, CDR2 FQNEAQ (reference sequence). The CDR3 is CASSSWDSRATNEKLFF. In DNA form, the CDR3 reads TGTGCCAGCAGCTCATGGGACAGTCGTGCAACTAATGAAAAACTGTTTTTT.

The chain combines TRBV4-2 with TRBJ1-1; no clear D. The V gene lost 1 base and the J gene lost 6 bases, with 6 bases spanning the gap. CDR1 is LGHNA, CDR2 YNFKEQ, per germline. CDR3 length: 12 amino acids. Here the CDR3 DNA reads TGTGCCAGCAGCCAAGCCGAGGCTGAAGCTTTCTTT. Translated, it gives CASSQAEAEAFF.

The V gene is TRBV28, the J gene TRBJ2-7; TRBD2 matches at 13 bases. The CDR3 has 18 amino acids. The V segment lost 5 bases and the J segment 3 bases; nucleotides outside the gene matches: 13. Germline CDR1 MDHEN, CDR2 SYDVKM. The CDR3 loop is CASSRLAGGQLQIYEQYF. The CDR3 DNA sequence: TGTGCCAGCAGTCGACTAGCGGGAGGACAACTACAAATCTACGAGCAGTACTTC. Full variable domain (remainder filled in from reference TRBV28 and TRBJ2-7): DVKVTQSSRYLVKRTGEKVFLECVQDMDHENMFWYRQDPGLGLRLIYFSYDVKMKEKGDIPEGYSVSREKKERFSLILESASTNQTSMYLCASSRLAGGQLQIYEQYFGPGTRLTVT.

In this sample, this clone turned up once. J is TRBJ1-2 and V is TRBV5-4; TRBD1 matches at 9 bases. Germline-derived CDR1 and CDR2 are SGHNT and YYREEE (reference sequence). CDR3 size: 13 residues. V was pared by 4 bases and J by 3 bases, with 1 base of the junction left unmatched. The CDR3 loop is CASSRQGDYGYTF. The CDR3 region has the DNA TGTGCCAGCAGCCGACAGGGGGACTATGGCTACACCTTC.

This chain uses TRBV5-1 with TRBJ2-5, with TRBD1 as a possible D gene (6 bases). CDR1 is SGHRS, CDR2 YFSETQ, per germline. V lost 0 bases, J lost 1 base, and 10 bases lay in between. The CDR3 consists of 15 residues. The CDR3 nucleotides read TGCGCCAGCAGCTTGGAGACAGGCTTCCAAGAGACCCAGTACTTC. It translates to CASSLETGFQETQYF.

The J gene is TRBJ2-5, the V gene TRBV7-8, with TRBD2 matching over 7 bases. The J segment lost 5 bases and the V segment lost 4 bases, leaving 10 bases of the junction unmatched. The CDR3 spans 15 residues. Germline CDR1 SGHVS, CDR2 FQNEAQ. The chain's CDR3 is CASSSSGGSSETQYF. DNA for the CDR3: TGTGCCAGCAGCTCCTCGGGCGGGAGTTCGGAGACCCAGTACTTC.

This clone was detected a few times. The V and J genes are TRBV4-1 and TRBJ2-5; 7 bases agree with TRBD1. The V gene end was trimmed by 6 bases and the J gene end by 2 bases; junction bases not matched to a gene: 9. Germline CDR1 is MGHRA and CDR2 is YSYEKL. The length of the CDR3 is 15 residues. The CDR3 spells CASRHGTATQETQYF. CDR3 nucleotides: TGCGCCAGCAGACACGGGACAGCAACACAAGAGACCCAGTACTTC.

V usage is TRBV7-2 and J usage is TRBJ2-3; TRBD1 aligns across 8 bases. This CDR3 spans 14 amino acids. The germline gives CDR1 SGHTA, CDR2 FQGNSA. J lost 0 bases, V lost 5 bases, and 1 base had no gene match. The CDR3 loop is CASSQGASTDTQYF. The DNA for the CDR3 is TGTGCCAGCAGCCAGGGGGCGAGCACAGATACGCAGTATTTT. The variable domain in full, completed from reference TRBV7-2 and TRBJ2-3, reads GAGVSQSPSNKVTEKGKDVELRCDPISGHTALYWYRQSLGQGLEFLIYFQGNSAPDKSGLPSDRFSAERTGGSVSTLTIQRTQQEDSAVYLCASSQGASTDTQYFGPGTRLTVL.

The chain employs TRBV19 and TRBJ2-1; 10 bases agree with TRBD2. Germline CDR1 LNHDA, CDR2 SQIVND (reference sequence). The CDR3 is made up of 19 amino acids. V dropped 7 bases and J dropped 1; count of bases not matched to a gene: 16. This CDR3 reads CASTLTGLANIRSYNEQFF. For the CDR3, the DNA is TGTGCCAGTACCCTGACGGGACTAGCGAACATACGTTCCTACAATGAGCAGTTCTTC.

V gene TRBV6-2 or TRBV6-3 combines with J gene TRBJ2-5; D is unclear. This CDR3 comprises 11 residues. Trimming shortened V by 6 bases and J by 5 bases, and 7 bases separated the two germline ends. The germline CDR1 and CDR2 sequences are MNHEY and SVGEGT. The CDR3 DNA reads as TGTGCCAGCAGCCCGCGGGAGACCCAGTACTTC. It yields the protein CASSPRETQYF.

V usage is TRBV7-9 and J usage is TRBJ1-1; 8 bases are shared with TRBD1. V lost 1 base and J lost 8; bases outside the gene matches: 9. From germline, CDR1 is SEHNR and CDR2 FQNEAQ (reference sequence). The CDR3 extends over 15 amino acids. CDR3 sequence reads: CASSLVSGTGNEAFF. Written as DNA, the CDR3 is TGTGCCAGCAGCTTAGTAAGCGGGACAGGAAACGAAGCTTTCTTT.

The V and J genes are TRBV7-6 and TRBJ2-7; the match to TRBD1 covers 8 bases. The V gene end was trimmed by 1 base and the J gene end by 4 bases; junction bases not matched to a gene: 6. Per the germline V gene, CDR1 is SGHVS and CDR2 is FNYEAQ. The CDR3 covers 15 residues. In DNA, the CDR3 is TGTGCCAGCAGCTTAGGGACAGGGAACCTATACGAGCAGTACTTC. Encoded protein: CASSLGTGNLYEQYF.

This clone is a singleton in its sample. The chain couples TRBV7-9 to TRBJ2-2, with a weak D call TRBD2 (5 bases). Trimming cost V 3 bases and J 5 bases, with 10 bases left between them. CDR3 length: 14 amino acids. Germline V gives CDR1 SEHNR, CDR2 FQNEAQ (reference sequence). The CDR3 region has the DNA TGTGCCAGCAGCTTGGGCGGGCGAACCGGGGAGCTGTTTTTT. This sequence encodes CASSLGGRTGELFF.

Note on this clone: The sample has other DNA sequences that encode this CDR3 too. The chain joins TRBV18 to TRBJ2-7; 9 nucleotides match TRBD1. This CDR3 contains 14 residues. Looked up from germline, CDR1 is KGHSH and CDR2 is LQKENI. Trimming at V came to 3 bases and at J to 2 bases, leaving 2 bases not matched to a gene. As DNA, the CDR3 is TGTGCCAGCTCACCGGGACAGGGTCCCTACGAGCAGTACTTC. This codes for CASSPGQGPYEQYF.